A selection of T cell receptor beta chains follows, all from one sample in a study of cytomegalovirus exposure and HLA in healthy donors. Only in-frame clones appear in the TCRdb table, and some are missing; sequencing was by immunoSEQ multiplex PCR. The table shows about 97,000 clones, with approximately 77% occurring only once. The sample was PBMCs. The receptors derive from a male donor in good health and CMV-seropositive. Each CDR3 is given with its conserved first and last residue. D genes are given only for firm matches. Clone size is given for some rows only: seen once, a few or many times, or a class if the clone is expanded.

size,D,V,J,DNA,CDR3
-,TRBD2,TRBV7-9,TRBJ2-1,TGTGCCAGCAGCTTCCCGGGACTAGCGGTCCTCAGCTCCTACAATGAGCAGTTCTTC,CASSFPGLAVLSSYNEQFF
-,TRBD2,TRBV10-1,TRBJ2-1,TGCGCCAGCACCGATTTGGGACTAGCGGTCTACAATGAGCAGTTCTTC,CASTDLGLAVYNEQFF
-,-,TRBV28,TRBJ2-3,TGTGCCAGCAGTTTATCCTCGACTTACTCTAGCACAGATACGCAGTATTTT,CASSLSSTYSSTDTQYF
-,TRBD2,TRBV4-1,TRBJ2-3,TGCGCCAGCAGCCAAGGGACTAGGCCCAGCACAGATACGCAGTATTTT,CASSQGTRPSTDTQYF
-,TRBD2,TRBV7-3,TRBJ2-3,TGTGCCAGCAGCTCCCCCGGGACTAGCATCGCAGATACGCAGTATTTT,CASSSPGTSIADTQYF
few,TRBD2,TRBV7-2,TRBJ2-7,TGTGCCAGCAGCCTAAATCCCGCGACTAGCCTGTACGAGCAGTACTTC,CASSLNPATSLYEQYF
-,TRBD2,TRBV6-4,TRBJ2-2,TGTGCCAGCAGTGAAGGGAGGGAAGCGGGAGACGTCACCGGGGAGCTGTTTTTT,CASSEGREAGDVTGELFF
-,-,TRBV6-5,TRBJ2-1,TGTGCCAGCAGTTTTTCCACAGGGAGTGAGCAGTTCTTC,CASSFSTGSEQFF
once,-,TRBV7-2,TRBJ2-1,TGTGCCAGCAGCTTAGCGCGAGGTTCCTACAATGAGCAGTTCTTC,CASSLARGSYNEQFF
-,-,TRBV7-3,TRBJ2-7,TGTGCCAGCAGCCCGGGACACCTCACCTCCTACGAGCAGTACTTC,CASSPGHLTSYEQYF
-,TRBD1,TRBV7-6,TRBJ2-7,TGTGCCAGCAGCTTAACTGACAGGGAGAAGCAGTACTTC,CASSLTDREKQYF
-,-,TRBV30,TRBJ2-7,TGTGCCTGGAGTAACGGAGCCTACGAGCAGTACTTC,CAWSNGAYEQYF
once,TRBD1,TRBV7-9,TRBJ1-1,TGTGCCAGCAGCTTAGCAATAGGGACAGGGATTTGGGCCAACACTGAAGCTTTCTTT,CASSLAIGTGIWANTEAFF
-,-,TRBV7-2,TRBJ1-2,TGTGCCAGCAGCTTAGCAGGGACACCTGCTAACTATGGCTACACCTTC,CASSLAGTPANYGYTF
-,-,TRBV7-8,TRBJ1-1,TGTGCCAGCAGCTCCGCAGGGAAGTACACTGAAGCTTTCTTT,CASSSAGKYTEAFF
-,TRBD1,TRBV7-9,TRBJ2-1,TGTTCCAGCAGCTTAACAGGGGGCGTAGTCGGTAATGAGCAGTTCTTC,CSSSLTGGVVGNEQFF
-,-,TRBV2,TRBJ2-5,TGTGCCAGCATCGGGGTAGAGAATTCAGAGACCCAGTACTTC,CASIGVENSETQYF
-,TRBD2,TRBV28,TRBJ2-3,TGTGCCATCCGTCCCAGCGGGAGCGGAGATACGCAGTATTTT,CAIRPSGSGDTQYF
once,TRBD1,TRBV7-8,TRBJ1-2,TGTGCCAGCAGCTTATCACCGGGACAGGGGGCGAGTGGCTACACCTTC,CASSLSPGQGASGYTF
-,-,TRBV30,TRBJ2-7,TGTGCCTGGAGTGACAGGACCTACGAGCAGTACTTC,CAWSDRTYEQYF
-,TRBD1,TRBV7-9,TRBJ2-5,TGTGCCAGCAGCTTACGACCGACAGGGCAGGAGACCCAGTACTTC,CASSLRPTGQETQYF
-,TRBD2,TRBV6-5,TRBJ2-1,TGTGCCAGCAGTTACTCAGGACTAGCGAACAATGAGCAGTTCTTC,CASSYSGLANNEQFF
few,-,TRBV6-5,TRBJ2-3,TGTGCCAGCAGTCGGGACTTTCTACTCACAGATACGCAGTATTTT,CASSRDFLLTDTQYF
few,-,TRBV19,TRBJ2-5,TGTGCCAGTAGTACCCCCAGGGTGGGCAACAAAGAGACCCAGTACTTC,CASSTPRVGNKETQYF
-,TRBD2,TRBV2,TRBJ2-7,TGTGCCAGCTCTGGGACTAGCGGGAGGGCCTCCGAGCAGTACTTC,CASSGTSGRASEQYF
-,-,TRBV6-1,TRBJ2-5,TGTGCCAGCAGTGGACAGGCCCCGAGGGAGACCCAGTACTTC,CASSGQAPRETQYF
-,-,TRBV10-3,TRBJ1-1,TGTGCCATCAGTGGAGGGTTTAGCACTGAAGCTTTCTTT,CAISGGFSTEAFF
-,-,TRBV2,TRBJ1-5,TGTGCCAGCAGTGATTATGGGGCTAGCAATCAGCCCCAGCATTTT,CASSDYGASNQPQHF
-,TRBD2,TRBV10-2,TRBJ2-7,TGCGCCAGCAGTGAGTCGGGAGGGCAGGCCTACGAGCAGTACTTC,CASSESGGQAYEQYF
-,-,TRBV19,TRBJ2-5,TGTGCCAGTAGCACCCCGGGACTCCCGGCAGAGACCCAGTACTTC,CASSTPGLPAETQYF
-,-,TRBV5-1,TRBJ2-3,TGCGCCAGCAGCTTGGGACCGGGAAATATAGATACGCAGTATTTT,CASSLGPGNIDTQYF
-,-,TRBV4-3,TRBJ1-2,TGCGCCAGCAGCTTTGATAGGTCCCCGGGGGGCTACACCTTC,CASSFDRSPGGYTF
once,TRBD1,TRBV5-4,TRBJ2-3,TGTGCCAGCAGCGGCCGGGACAGGGGCACAGATACGCAGTATTTT,CASSGRDRGTDTQYF
few,-,TRBV7-9,TRBJ2-2,TGTTCCAGCAGCTTAGAGCACACCGGGGAGCTGTTTTTT,CSSSLEHTGELFF
-,-,TRBV28,TRBJ2-5,TGTGCCAGCGGGGGGTTCACAGTGCAAGAGACCCAGTACTTC,CASGGFTVQETQYF
-,-,TRBV28,TRBJ1-4,TGTGCCAGCGGGGGGGGGAGAGGGGACAATCATGAAAAACTGTTTTTT,CASGGGRGDNHEKLFF
-,-,TRBV27,TRBJ2-6,TGTGCCAGCCGCCCGACAGCCTCTGGGGCCAACGTCCTGACTTTC,CASRPTASGANVLTF
-,TRBD2,TRBV5-4,TRBJ2-1,TGTGCCAGCAGTTCCGGGGGGACTAGCGGAGACTACAATGAGCAGTTCTTC,CASSSGGTSGDYNEQFF
-,TRBD2,TRBV7-6,TRBJ2-3,TGTGCCAGCAGCCCCCAAGCGGGAGGGTGGGAAGATACGCAGTATTTT,CASSPQAGGWEDTQYF
-,TRBD2,TRBV7-9,TRBJ2-1,TGTGCCAGCAGCTCCCTGACTAGCACCTACAGTGAGCAGTTCTTC,CASSSLTSTYSEQFF
-,TRBD1,TRBV28,TRBJ2-5,TGTGCCAGCAGGGGACAGGTCCAAGAGACCCAGTACTTC,CASRGQVQETQYF
once,-,TRBV29-1,TRBJ2-7,TGCAGCGTTGTATCCACCGGACGGGACTCTATATCATCCGTTTACGAGCAGTACTTC,CSVVSTGRDSISSVYEQYF
-,-,TRBV28,TRBJ1-2,TGTGCCAGCAGTTTACCCCCAGACTATGGCTACACCTTC,CASSLPPDYGYTF
-,-,TRBV19,TRBJ2-5,TGTGCCAGCCGACCTGGGGGGGGCCGGGAGACCCAGTACTTC,CASRPGGGRETQYF
-,-,TRBV7-3,TRBJ1-4,TGTGCCAGCAGCAAACAGGTTTTTAATGAAAAACTGTTTTTT,CASSKQVFNEKLFF
-,TRBD2,TRBV10-3,TRBJ2-1,TGTGCCATCAGTGTCAGCGGGAGCAACAATGAGCAGTTCTTC,CAISVSGSNNEQFF
-,TRBD2,TRBV5-4,TRBJ2-1,TGTGCCAGCAGCTTGTCACCTAGCGGATACAATGAGCAGTTCTTC,CASSLSPSGYNEQFF